Listed below are T cell receptor beta chains from one sample, sequenced in a study of PD-L1 blockade in urothelial cancer. The table came from immunoSEQ multiplex PCR; TCRdb's copy has only in-frame clones and leaves some out. The sample has more than 40,000 clones; approximately 85% are singletons. Sample: PBMCs, taken around atezolizumab (anti-PD-L1) treatment. The receptor source for this set is a man aged 50-60 years with urothelial cancer. The CDR3 runs from the conserved cysteine through the conserved F or W. The order of the fields is V gene, D gene, J gene, clone size, CDR3 protein, CDR3 DNA. The D gene is left open where the match is weak. Size values are once, few and many counts, or a class for expanded clones, and some rows have none.

TRBV11-3	-	TRBJ2-2	few	CASSLGRGAGTGELFF	TGTGCCAGCAGCTTAGGGCGCGGGGCCGGCACCGGGGAGCTGTTTTTT
TRBV5-4	TRBD2	TRBJ2-2	-	CASSRGLAGGTGELFF	TGTGCCAGCAGCCGGGGACTAGCGGGAGGGACCGGGGAGCTGTTTTTT
TRBV5-1	-	TRBJ1-4	-	CASSLSPGGTEKLFF	TGCGCCAGCAGCCTCTCGCCGGGGGGGACTGAAAAACTGTTTTTT
TRBV7-7	-	TRBJ2-2	once	CASRPFRETDTGELFF	TGTGCTAGCAGGCCCTTTCGGGAGACCGACACCGGGGAGCTGTTTTTT
TRBV21-1	-	TRBJ2-5	-	CASSSEGEETQYF	TGTGCCAGCAGCTCCGAGGGGGAGGAGACCCAGTACTTC
TRBV5-3	TRBD2	TRBJ2-1	-	CARSLALLAGGPGSYNEQFF	TGTGCCAGAAGCTTGGCCTTACTAGCGGGAGGGCCGGGGTCCTACAATGAGCAGTTCTTC
TRBV7-2	-	TRBJ1-2	-	CASSSGGFSRGYTF	TGTGCCAGCAGCTCCGGGGGGTTTAGCCGGGGCTACACCTTC
TRBV18	TRBD1	TRBJ2-1	-	CASSPPGTGLLWFF	TGTGCCAGCTCACCCCCCGGGACAGGGTTGTTATGGTTCTTC
TRBV19	-	TRBJ2-7	-	CASSISLRDNEQYF	TGTGCCAGTAGTATATCCCTCCGGGATAACGAGCAGTACTTC
TRBV4-1	TRBD1	TRBJ1-2	-	CASSQLGTGLDYGYTF	TGCGCCAGCAGCCAGCTAGGGACAGGTCTCGACTATGGCTACACCTTC
TRBV5-4	TRBD1	TRBJ1-2	-	CASSPQGQSYGYTF	TGTGCCAGCAGCCCCCAGGGACAGTCCTATGGCTACACCTTC
TRBV19	-	TRBJ1-1	few	CASSARDNMNTEAFF	TGTGCCAGTAGTGCCCGGGACAACATGAACACTGAAGCTTTCTTT